This T cell receptor (beta chain) was recovered during a study of T cells after posttransplantation cyclophosphamide. Findings and caveats of the study: TRB overlap between skin or GI tissue T cells and blood was limited. Donor-recipient repertoire similarity was low at 1-2 months, rising over year one. After PTCy, TRB diversity resembled that of CNI/methotrexate controls.

On the day of bone marrow donation, the related graft donor provided peripheral blood. To note about this clone: Its antigen is undetermined.

Repertoires were generated with immunoSEQ multiplex PCR, while TCRdb's copy carries only in-frame clones and drops some. The sample includes tens of thousands of clones, about 93% of them seen just once. The CDR3 consists of 15 residues. The V gene's germline CDR1 is MNHEY and CDR2 SVGAGI. Trimming shortened V by 0 bases and J by 3 bases, and 12 bases separated the two germline ends. Sample: PBMCs. The source is a woman under 40 in good health and a related stem cell transplant donor. The V gene is TRBV6-5, the J gene TRBJ2-7; possibly TRBD2 for D (5 bases). The CDR3 DNA follows: TGTGCCAGCAGTTACTCGTCCGGGATATACTACGAGCAGTACTTC. It is translated as CASSYSSGIYYEQYF.